This record covers a single TCR beta chain. As yet, its antigen is unknown. A multiplex PCR was run with 60 Vbeta primers and 13 Jbeta primers. Data came from immunoSEQ multiplex PCR; TCRdb stores just in-frame clones and leaves some out. This table holds 160,000 or so clones, around 78% found once. Trimming took 1 base from V and 4 from J; bases not matched to a gene: 9. CDR3 length equals 17 residues. Per germline, CDR1 MNHNS and CDR2 SASEGT. The data derive from a study of cytomegalovirus exposure and HLA in healthy donors. Study-level findings and limits: Certain indistinguishable V segments, among them TRBV6-2 and TRBV6-3, were excluded. Later analysis associated a missense DCLRE1C variant with TCR beta V- and J-gene trimming.

The V gene is TRBV6-1, the J gene TRBJ2-1; TRBD2 aligns across 8 bases. The sequencing sample was made of PBMCs. The sequence came from a woman aged 40 to 50 in good health and CMV-seronegative. DNA of the CDR3: TGTGCCAGCAGTGAAGACGGTAGCGGGACTCTATACAATGAGCAGTTCTTC. Translation gives CASSEDGSGTLYNEQFF.